The 21 T cell receptor beta chains below were found in one sample sequenced in a study of T cell clonality in common variable immunodeficiency. The repertoire was sequenced with immunoSEQ multiplex PCR; TCRdb's copy has only in-frame clones and lacks some. This table holds roughly 70,000 clones with no singletons; the top ten claim less than 2%. Sequencing was performed on peripheral blood mononuclear cells. Receptor source: a person between 18 and 75 years old in good health.

This clone was counted at least ten times. The read ends 3 residues before the CDR3 terminus; that terminus is restored from the germline J gene. The V gene is TRBV29-1, the J gene TRBJ1-1; D is possibly TRBD1 (6 bases). Between the trimmed V and J ends, which lost 6 bases and 0 bases, there was a span of 14 bases. Germline CDR1 and CDR2: SQVTM and ANQGSEA. The CDR3 spans 14 residues. The CDR3 bases that were read are TGCAGCGTCAGGACAGTCAACATGAACACTGAA. This gives the protein CSVRTVNMNTE. The whole CDR3 protein reads CSVRTVNMNTEAFF.

This clone has ten or more counts. The CDR3 is cut off 3 residues early in the read; its end comes from the germline J gene. The V and J genes are TRBV12-3 or TRBV12-4 and TRBJ2-4; 10 bases match TRBD2. CDR3 size: 15 residues. V gave up 5 bases and J gave up 3 bases; unmatched junction bases: 4. The CDR3 region is CASSSGGVGKNIQYF. The CDR3 DNA, read in part, is TGTGCCAGCAGTAGCGGGGGGGTCGGCAAAAACATT.

This clone was seen at least ten times. The read terminates 3 residues before the CDR3 end, so the remaining end is supplied by the germline J gene. The chain carries TRBV19 and TRBJ1-4, with 10 bases that match TRBD1. Germline V gene lookup returns CDR1 LNHDA and CDR2 SQIVND (reference sequence). CDR3 length equals 14 residues. The V and J ends lost 6 bases and 6 bases, in that order; junction bases with no gene match: 4. The covered CDR3 bases are TGTGCCAGTAGAACCGGGACAGGGGATGAAAAA. The encoded protein is CASRTGTGDEK. The full-length CDR3 reads as CASRTGTGDEKLFF.

There are many counts of this clone. CDR3 bases read: TGTGCCAGTAGTCAGACAGGGGTGGATACTGAA. Translated: CASSQTGVDTE. The CDR3 in full is CASSQTGVDTEAFF. The chain is built from TRBV19 and TRBJ1-1; TRBD1 aligns across 8 bases. The CDR3 end lies 3 residues beyond the end of the read and is filled in from the germline J gene. In germline, CDR1 is LNHDA, CDR2 SQIVND (reference sequence). CDR3 length equals 14 residues. V was clipped by 5 bases and J by 5 bases; unmatched bases: 7.

Many counts were recorded for this clone. The read falls 3 residues short of the CDR3 end, and the missing part is taken from the germline J gene. The chain recombines TRBV7-9 with TRBJ1-1; D uncertain. Trimming shortened V by 5 bases and J by 5 bases, and 15 bases separated the two germline ends. CDR1 is SEHNR and CDR2 is FQNEAQ in the germline V gene (reference sequence). This CDR3 contains 14 residues. Partial CDR3 DNA: TGTGCCAGCAGCCGATCCGCCCTAGGTACTGAA. Translating gives CASSRSALGTE. In full, the CDR3 is CASSRSALGTEAFF.

This clone was counted at least ten times. The read stops 3 residues short of the end of the CDR3; the missing end is completed from the germline J gene. The chain is built from TRBV19 and TRBJ1-4; 7 bases agree with TRBD1. This CDR3 has 14 residues. The junction had 7 bases not matched to a gene; V was cut back by 4 bases and J by 8 bases. Germline V gene sequence: CDR1 LNHDA, CDR2 SQIVND (reference sequence). CDR3 sequence: CASSKTGEAEKLFF. The CDR3 bases that were read are TGTGCCAGTAGTAAAACAGGGGAGGCCGAAAAA.

This clone showed up many times. The observed sequence ends 3 residues before the CDR3 terminus, with the missing tail filled in from the germline J gene. The V gene is TRBV3-1 (or the pseudogene TRBV3-2), the J gene TRBJ2-3; TRBD1 matches at 8 bases. The V and J ends lost 2 bases and 2 bases, in that order; junction bases with no gene match: 3. The CDR3 length is 15 residues. Germline CDR1 is LGHDT and CDR2 is YNNKEL (reference sequence). CDR3 DNA, as far as it was read: TGTGCCAGCAGCCAAACGGGACAGGACACAGATACG. This codes for CASSQTGQDTDT. The CDR3 in full is CASSQTGQDTDTQYF.

This clone was seen repeatedly, ten times or more. The CDR3 end falls 3 residues outside the read, so it is completed with the germline J gene. The chain employs TRBV5-1 and TRBJ1-5, with unresolved D. CDR1 is SGHRS, CDR2 YFSETQ, per germline. The CDR3 extends over 14 amino acids. The V end was cut by 2 bases, the J end by 3 bases, with 9 bases between. The CDR3 sequence is CASSFGGYNQPQHF. The CDR3 bases that were read are TGCGCCAGCAGCTTTGGCGGTTACAATCAGCCC.

This clone came up many times. Read coverage stops 3 residues before the CDR3 terminus; the germline J gene supplies the remainder. The chain is built from TRBV15 and TRBJ2-5; D not resolved. With 1 base removed from V and 4 bases from J, the gap between germline ends came to 7 bases. Per germline, CDR1 LNHNV and CDR2 YYDKDF (reference sequence). The CDR3 length is 13 residues. This chain's CDR3 is CATSRVQRETQYF. The DNA read from the CDR3 is TGTGCCACCAGCAGAGTTCAGCGAGAGACC.

This clone showed up many times. Coverage ceases 3 residues before the CDR3 finishes, and the germline J gene fills in the end. The chain carries TRBV7-8 and TRBJ2-6; D is unresolved. Between the trimmed V and J ends, which lost 5 bases and 2 bases, there was a span of 16 bases. The CDR3 length is 17 residues. CDR1 and CDR2 (germline): SGHVS, FQNEAQ. The sequenced CDR3 bases are TGTGCCAGCAGCCCCCCCCCGTGGGCGACTGGGGCCAACGTC. Residues: CASSPPPWATGANV. The entire CDR3 reads CASSPPPWATGANVLTF.

This clone was observed at least ten times. Incomplete CDR3 DNA: TGTGCCAGCACTTCAAGGTACGAG. This gives the protein CASTSRYE. The complete CDR3 reads CASTSRYEQYF. V is TRBV28 and J is TRBJ2-7; D not resolved. The CDR3 is cut off 3 residues early in the read; its end comes from the germline J gene. Looked up from germline, CDR1 is MDHEN and CDR2 is SYDVKM. Trimming cost V 7 bases and J 4 bases, with 8 bases left between them. The CDR3 extends over 11 amino acids. Variable domain in full (rest from reference TRBV28 and TRBJ2-7): DVKVTQSSRYLVKRTGEKVFLECVQDMDHENMFWYRQDPGLGLRLIYFSYDVKMKEKGDIPEGYSVSREKKERFSLILESASTNQTSMYLCASTSRYEQYFGPGTRLTVT.

Many counts were recorded for this clone. The read ends 3 residues shy of where the CDR3 ends; the end is completed using the germline J gene. V usage is TRBV19 and J usage is TRBJ1-5; D is undetermined. Trimming removed 3 bases from V and 7 bases from J, with 16 bases in between. Germline loops: CDR1 LNHDA, CDR2 SQIVND (reference sequence). This CDR3 comprises 15 residues. The CDR3 DNA, read in part, is TGTGCCAGTAGTATTTCTATTGCGGGAACCCAGCCC. Protein sequence: CASSISIAGTQP. The full CDR3 reads CASSISIAGTQPQHF. The full variable domain, with the rest looked up from reference TRBV19 and TRBJ1-5, is DGGITQSPKYLFRKEGQNVTLSCEQNLNHDAMYWYRQDPGQGLRLIYYSQIVNDFQKGDIAEGYSVSREKKESFPLTVTSAQKNPTAFYLCASSISIAGTQPQHFGDGTRLSIL.

This clone was picked up many times. Read coverage stops 3 residues before the CDR3 terminus; the germline J gene supplies the remainder. This chain uses TRBV20-1 with TRBJ2-7; 8 nucleotides match TRBD2. The CDR3 extends over 15 amino acids. J gave up 0 bases and V 6 bases, and 10 bases lay outside the gene matches. CDR1 DFQATT and CDR2 SNEGSKA come from the germline V gene (reference sequence). CDR3 bases read: TGCAGTGCCGGCGCACTAGCGGAGAGCTCCTACGAG. The encoded protein is CSAGALAESSYE. The complete CDR3 reads CSAGALAESSYEQYF.

This clone showed up many times. The read halts 3 residues ahead of the CDR3 end, with the missing end drawn from the germline J gene. The V and J genes are TRBV28 and TRBJ2-7, with 11 bases lining up with TRBD1. CDR3 size: 15 residues. With V trimmed by 4 bases and J by 2 bases, 4 bases remained unmatched. Germline CDR1 and CDR2: MDHEN and SYDVKM. The CDR3 bases that were read are TGTGCCAGCAGTTCCGGACAGGGGGCCCCCTACGAG. Residues: CASSSGQGAPYE. The entire CDR3 protein is CASSSGQGAPYEQYF.

This clone was observed many times. Read coverage stops 3 residues before the CDR3 terminus; the germline J gene supplies the remainder. This chain joins TRBV5-1 and TRBJ1-1, with D perhaps TRBD1 (5 bases). Between the trimmed V and J ends, which lost 6 bases and 0 bases, there was a span of 15 bases. The germline CDR1 and CDR2 sequences are SGHRS and YFSETQ. The CDR3 sequence is 15 residues long. The sequenced part of the CDR3 DNA is TGCGCCAGCACCAACACGGGAGGGGTGAACACTGAA. This sequence encodes CASTNTGGVNTE. The full CDR3 sequence reads CASTNTGGVNTEAFF.

This clone was detected many times. The part of the CDR3 DNA that was read is TGCAGTGCTAGATTTAAGGACCAGGGGATCAATCAGCCC. Its translation: CSARFKDQGINQP. The CDR3 as a whole reads CSARFKDQGINQPQHF. V is TRBV20-1 and J is TRBJ1-5; D is perhaps TRBD1 (6 bases). The missing CDR3 end, 3 residues past where the read stops, is filled in from the germline J gene. V lost 2 bases to trimming and J lost 3 bases, with 17 bases between them. The germline gives CDR1 DFQATT, CDR2 SNEGSKA (reference sequence). The length of the CDR3 is 16 residues.

In the case of this clone: The read falls 3 residues short of the CDR3 end, and the missing part is taken from the germline J gene. The rearrangement joins TRBV7-9 to TRBJ1-2; 7 nucleotides line up with TRBD1. CDR3 length: 15 amino acids. Germline V lookup: CDR1 SEHNR, CDR2 FQNEAQ (reference sequence). The CDR3 region is CASSFGGTVSYDYTF. Incomplete CDR3 DNA: TGTGCCAGCAGCTTCGGCGGGACAGTCTCCTACGAC.

Many counts were recorded for this clone. The read is 3 residues too short to cover the CDR3 end, so that end is filled in from the germline J gene. This rearrangement joins TRBV20-1 to TRBJ1-2, with 9 positions matching TRBD1. The CDR3 is 14 residues long. V lost 7 bases and J lost 7; bases outside the gene matches: 13. Germline assignment: CDR1 DFQATT and CDR2 SNEGSKA (reference sequence). The CDR3 bases that were read are TGCAGTGTGGGTGAGGGACAGGGTCTTAGTGGC. Translated, it gives CSVGEGQGLSG. From start to end, the CDR3 is CSVGEGQGLSGYTF.

There are many counts of this clone. The read ends 3 residues shy of where the CDR3 ends; the end is completed using the germline J gene. This chain connects TRBV28 to TRBJ2-7, with 8 bases aligning to TRBD2. The germline CDR1 and CDR2 sequences are MDHEN and SYDVKM. V gave up 6 bases and J gave up 4 bases; unmatched junction bases: 14. CDR3 length: 16 amino acids. CDR3 DNA, as far as it was read: TGTGCCAGCAGCGGGGGGGGCGTGGGCTTAAGGTACGAG. Translating it yields CASSGGGVGLRYE. In full, the CDR3 is CASSGGGVGLRYEQYF.

This clone was seen at least ten times. The read ends 3 residues shy of where the CDR3 ends; the end is completed using the germline J gene. J is TRBJ2-7 and V is TRBV18, with D hard to call. This CDR3 region has 13 residues. Trimming removed 3 bases from V and 5 bases from J, with 11 bases in between. In germline, CDR1 is KGHSH, CDR2 LQKENI. The CDR3 DNA, read in part, is TGTGCCAGCTCACCTCCAGGAAGAAACGAG. Its translation: CASSPPGRNE. The entire CDR3 is CASSPPGRNEQYF.

This clone came up many times. The CDR3 end is not reached by the read, which stops 3 residues before it; the germline J gene fills it in. The chain combines TRBV7-9 with TRBJ1-1, with no clear D. CDR3 size: 12 residues. CDR1 is SEHNR and CDR2 is FQNEAQ in the germline V gene (reference sequence). CDR3 DNA, as far as it was read: TGTGCCAGCAGCTTAGTAGTTACCGAA. It is translated as CASSLVVTE. The full CDR3 protein is CASSLVVTEAFF.